This T cell receptor (beta chain) derives from a study of immunodeficiency (dated by TCRdb to the late 2010s). The study in broad terms: Repertoire analysis was done to look for VDJ recombination defects and oligoclonality. On the study overall, not on this receptor specifically: Entropy comparisons showed n=3 (open circles) for patients versus healthy controls; a thymic development effect was only suggested as possible. Compared with control CD8+ T cells, patient CD8+ T cells had restricted TRB V-J pairing and reduced productive entropy. Based on top-100 and total clonotype frequencies, severe oligoclonality was found in patient CD8+ T cells but not in patient CD4+ T cells.

After extraction using the QIAamp DNA Blood Mini Kit, genomic DNA was sent off for immunoSEQ repertoire analysis. A standard quantity of genomic DNA template was used for amplification of CDR3 regions by multiplex PCR. The PCR products underwent sequencing on an Illumina platform. The study's own analysis went as follows. Alignment of sequences was done against a reference, and the V, D and J gene definitions came from IMGT. Closely related sequences were merged by a nearest-neighbor clustering algorithm so that PCR and sequencing errors were removed. V, D and J usage in productive unique and total sequences was analyzed using ImmunoSEQ Analyzer tools and R version 3.6.1. TCRdb carries this immuneACCESS record with in-frame sequences only. Its versions omit some clonotypes, under half of them owing to an unresolved V gene in the studies checked, with the rest unexplained. The V and J calls and clone size are taken from that table; D and trimming were inferred from the DNA. The sample yields around 3,400 clones; over 75% were counted once. In total, the top ten clones hold about 12% of the sample.

The germline V gene specifies SNHLY as CDR1 and FYNNEI as CDR2. CDR3 length: 14 amino acids, cysteine to phenylalanine. Of the read, only the CDR3 DNA is kept; its 42 bases are in frame from base 1. At the junction V is shortened by 8 bases and J by 4 bases; bases outside the gene matches: 9. Before TCR sequencing, CD3+CD8+ T cells were sorted from fresh PBMCs. In regard to this clone: No cognate antigen has been identified for it. No base quality information exists; no much larger clone differs at one position.

The chain is made from TRBV2 and TRBJ2-3; TRBD2 fits 7 bases in the junction. The source material was CD8+ T cells from blood. The receptor was derived from a human donor in good health. The CDR3 reads CASRGGSDADTQYF. The DNA sequence reads TGTGCCAGCCGGGGCGGGAGTGACGCAGATACGCAGTATTTT. Outside the CDR3, residues come from the reference TRBV2 and TRBJ2-3 proteins, so the full variable domain is: EPEVTQTPSHQVTQMGQEVILRCVPISNHLYFYWYRQILGQKVEFLVSFYNNEISEKSEIFDDQFSVERPDGSNFTLKIRSTKLEDSAMYFCASRGGSDADTQYFGPGTRLTVL.